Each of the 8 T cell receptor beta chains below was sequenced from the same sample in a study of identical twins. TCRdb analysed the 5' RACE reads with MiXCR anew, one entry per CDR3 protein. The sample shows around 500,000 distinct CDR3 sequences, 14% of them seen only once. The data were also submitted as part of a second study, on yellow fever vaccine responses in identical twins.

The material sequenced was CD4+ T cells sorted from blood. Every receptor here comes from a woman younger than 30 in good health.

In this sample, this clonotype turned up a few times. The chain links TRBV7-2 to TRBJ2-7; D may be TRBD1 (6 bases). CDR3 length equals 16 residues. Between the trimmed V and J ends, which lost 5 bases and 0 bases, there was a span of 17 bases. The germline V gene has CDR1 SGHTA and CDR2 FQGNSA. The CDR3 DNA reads TGTGCCAGCAGCCCATGGGGGCAGAAGCCCTCCTACGAGCAGTACTTC. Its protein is CASSPWGQKPSYEQYF.

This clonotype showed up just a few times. As DNA, the CDR3 is TGTGCCAGCACCCTGGCCCCTGGGCGGAGCAATGAGCAGTTCTTC. Amino acids: CASTLAPGRSNEQFF. V is TRBV28 and J is TRBJ2-1; no clear D. The CDR3 runs 15 residues. The V gene lost 7 bases and the J gene lost 6 bases, with 19 bases spanning the gap. Per the germline V gene, CDR1 is MDHEN and CDR2 is SYDVKM.

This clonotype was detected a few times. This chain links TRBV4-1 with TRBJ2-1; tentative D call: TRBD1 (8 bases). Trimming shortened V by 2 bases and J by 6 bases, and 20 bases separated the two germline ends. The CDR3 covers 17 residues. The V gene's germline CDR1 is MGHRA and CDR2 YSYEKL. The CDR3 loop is CASSQRTGRGSTNEQFF. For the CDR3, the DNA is TGCGCCAGCAGCCAACGGACAGGGAGGGGGTCCACCAATGAGCAGTTCTTC.

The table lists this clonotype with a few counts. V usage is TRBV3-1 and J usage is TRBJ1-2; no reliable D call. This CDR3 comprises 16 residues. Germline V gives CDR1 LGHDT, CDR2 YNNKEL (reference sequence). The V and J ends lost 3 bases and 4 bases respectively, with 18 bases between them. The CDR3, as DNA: TGTGCCAGCAGCCAGGGTCCGCAGAAAGCCATCTATGGCTACACCTTC. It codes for CASSQGPQKAIYGYTF.

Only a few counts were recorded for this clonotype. The CDR3 region has the DNA TGTGCCAGCAGCCGCGGAGGACAGAATTCCGAGCAGTACTTC. It encodes CASSRGGQNSEQYF. The chain is built from TRBV3-1 and TRBJ2-7, with D possibly matching TRBD1 (6 bases). This CDR3 comprises 14 residues. The V and J ends lost 4 bases and 6 bases respectively, with 16 bases between them. CDR1 is LGHDT and CDR2 is YNNKEL in the germline V gene (reference sequence).

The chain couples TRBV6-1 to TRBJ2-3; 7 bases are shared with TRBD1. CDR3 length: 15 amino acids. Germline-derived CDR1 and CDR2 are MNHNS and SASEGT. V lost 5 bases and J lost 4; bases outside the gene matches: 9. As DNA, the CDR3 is TGTGCCAGCAGTCATCAAGACAGGGTCGCAGATACGCAGTATTTT. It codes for CASSHQDRVADTQYF.

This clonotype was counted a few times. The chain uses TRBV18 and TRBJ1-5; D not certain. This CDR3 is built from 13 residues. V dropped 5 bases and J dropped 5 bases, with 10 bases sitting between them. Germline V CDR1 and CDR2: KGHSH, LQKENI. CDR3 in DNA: TGTGCCAGCTCATCTAAATGGGATCAGCCCCAGCATTTT. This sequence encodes CASSSKWDQPQHF.

The CDR3 spells CASSPTGREAGELFF. DNA for the CDR3: TGCGCCAGCAGCCCCACGGGTAGAGAGGCCGGGGAGCTGTTTTTT. This chain joins TRBV5-1 and TRBJ2-2, with D uncertain. Trimming removed 4 bases at V and 6 bases at J, with 16 bases between. In germline, CDR1 is SGHRS, CDR2 YFSETQ. This CDR3 is 15 amino acids long.